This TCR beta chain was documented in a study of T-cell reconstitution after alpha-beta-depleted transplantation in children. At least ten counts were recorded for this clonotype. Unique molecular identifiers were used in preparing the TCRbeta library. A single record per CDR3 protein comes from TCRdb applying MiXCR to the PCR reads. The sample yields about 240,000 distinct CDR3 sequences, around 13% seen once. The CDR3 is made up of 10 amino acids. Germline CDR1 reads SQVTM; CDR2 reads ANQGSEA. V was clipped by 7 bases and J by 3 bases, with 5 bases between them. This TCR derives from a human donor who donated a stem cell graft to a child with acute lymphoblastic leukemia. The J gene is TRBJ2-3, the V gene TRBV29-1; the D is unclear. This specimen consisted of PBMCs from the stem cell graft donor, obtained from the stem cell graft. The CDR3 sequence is CSAMTDTQYF. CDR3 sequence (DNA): TGCAGCGCCATGACAGATACGCAGTATTTT.